The 19 T cell receptor beta chains listed next were all sequenced from one sample in a study of T cells after yellow fever vaccination. TCRdb re-called the 5' RACE reads through MiXCR, storing one row per CDR3 protein. The sample comprises 150,000 to 200,000 distinct CDR3 sequences, approximately 9.7% of which are singletons, and around 33% rests with the top ten. The sample here was CD8+ T cells sorted from PBMCs, taken 45 days after the yellow fever booster vaccination. These receptors were taken from a man between 18 and 35 years old who received the YFV17D yellow fever vaccine.

There are a few counts of this clonotype. The rearrangement uses TRBV7-8 and TRBJ2-2; D may be TRBD1 (6 bases). The CDR3 is made up of 16 amino acids. Germline CDR1 SGHVS, CDR2 FQNEAQ. Trimming stripped 5 bases from V and 0 bases from J, with 13 bases between. The CDR3 nucleotides are TGTGCCAGCAGCCCCGGACAGCTCGCGAACACCGGGGAGCTGTTTTTT. Translation: CASSPGQLANTGELFF.

This clonotype was recorded a few times. This sequence joins TRBV5-6 and TRBJ2-3; 10 positions agree with TRBD1. The CDR3 covers 13 residues. The junction had 3 bases not matched to a gene; V was cut back by 7 bases and J by 4 bases. Germline assignment: CDR1 SGHDT and CDR2 YYEEEE. The CDR3, as DNA: TGTGCCAGCCGGGACAGGGGTGCAGATACGCAGTATTTT. The encoded protein is CASRDRGADTQYF.

This clonotype has a handful of counts. The genes are TRBV19 and TRBJ1-1, with 9 bases fitting TRBD1. V gave up 6 bases and J gave up 3 bases; unmatched junction bases: 11. The CDR3 runs to 16 residues. In germline, CDR1 is LNHDA, CDR2 SQIVND (reference sequence). The CDR3 spells CASSEDTGGLDTEAFF. CDR3 DNA: TGTGCCAGTAGCGAGGATACAGGGGGCTTGGACACTGAAGCTTTCTTT.

The rearrangement joins TRBV7-9 to TRBJ2-1; the match to TRBD2 covers 10 bases. From germline, CDR1 is SEHNR and CDR2 FQNEAQ (reference sequence). CDR3 size: 16 residues. V dropped 4 bases and J dropped 3; count of bases not matched to a gene: 6. The CDR3 DNA is TGTGCCAGCAGCTCCCTAGCGGGGGTCGTCTACAATGAGCAGTTCTTC. Residues: CASSSLAGVVYNEQFF.

In this sample, this clonotype turned up many times. The chain couples TRBV4-3 to TRBJ2-1; D may be TRBD1 (5 bases). CDR1 is LGHNA, CDR2 YSLEER, per germline. The CDR3 length is 14 residues. Trimming removed 1 base from V and 8 bases from J, with 12 bases in between. CDR3 sequence: CASSQVQGADEQFF. In DNA, the CDR3 is TGCGCCAGCAGCCAAGTCCAGGGTGCCGATGAGCAGTTCTTC.

This clonotype came up many times. The gene calls are TRBV10-3 and TRBJ2-7, with a possible D match to TRBD2 (6 bases). CDR1 is ENHRY, CDR2 SYGVKD, per germline. CDR3 length: 14 residues. V dropped 0 bases and J dropped 0 bases, with 6 bases sitting between them. The CDR3 DNA is TGTGCCATCAGTGAGTCCGGGAGCTCCTACGAGCAGTACTTC. It is translated as CAISESGSSYEQYF.

This clonotype occurred a few times. A junction end diverges from the germline sequence, so it may reflect a read error. This sequence joins TRBV4-3 and TRBJ2-1; TRBD1 might be the D (6 bases). Germline V gene data show CDR1 as LGHNA and CDR2 as YSLEER. The CDR3 has 14 amino acids. CDR3 nucleotide sequence: TGCGCCAGCAGCCCCGATGGGGGCTACAATGATCAGTTCTTC. The encoded protein is CASSPDGGYNDQFF.

The chain joins TRBV4-1 to TRBJ2-1, with D maybe TRBD1 (6 bases). The CDR3 extends over 16 amino acids. Germline V CDR1 and CDR2: MGHRA, YSYEKL. The ends were cut back, 3 bases at V and 0 bases at J, with 12 bases in the middle. CDR3 protein: CASSQGHQSSYNEQFF. DNA for the CDR3: TGCGCCAGCAGCCAGGGACACCAGAGCTCCTACAATGAGCAGTTCTTC.

There are a few counts of this clonotype. The chain uses TRBV5-1 and TRBJ2-1, with TRBD1 matching 8 bases. Germline CDR1 is SGHRS and CDR2 is YFSETQ. The CDR3 length is 16 residues. The V and J ends lost 9 bases and 5 bases, in that order; junction bases with no gene match: 16. Written as DNA, the CDR3 is TGCGCCACCTACAGGGGGATCTCCGCCGGGGACAATGAGCAGTTCTTC. Amino acid sequence: CATYRGISAGDNEQFF.

This clonotype was counted many times. This chain uses TRBV4-3 with TRBJ1-5; 7 nucleotides match TRBD1. The CDR3 covers 15 residues. The V and J ends lost 5 bases and 2 bases, in that order; junction bases with no gene match: 6. The germline gives CDR1 LGHNA, CDR2 YSLEER. The CDR3 sequence is CASSAHRGGNQPQHF. The CDR3 DNA reads as TGCGCCAGCAGCGCCCACAGGGGCGGCAATCAGCCCCAGCATTTT.

The V gene is TRBV4-3, the J gene TRBJ1-2; D is perhaps TRBD1 (5 bases). The CDR3 contains 13 residues. Germline V lookup: CDR1 LGHNA, CDR2 YSLEER. The V gene lost 4 bases and the J gene lost 6 bases, with 12 bases spanning the gap. The CDR3 DNA sequence: TGCGCCAGCAGCCTAGACAGCCAGAATGGCTACACCTTC. It specifies CASSLDSQNGYTF.

This clonotype was picked up many times. The J gene is TRBJ2-5, the V gene TRBV20-1; 8 bases fit TRBD1. Germline-derived CDR1 and CDR2 are DFQATT and SNEGSKA (reference sequence). This CDR3 region has 14 residues. The V segment lost 2 bases and the J segment 4 bases; nucleotides outside the gene matches: 6. The CDR3 sequence is CSARQGAEGETQYF. CDR3 DNA: TGCAGTGCTAGACAGGGGGCGGAGGGAGAGACCCAGTACTTC.

Ten or more counts support this clonotype. The rearrangement joins TRBV9 to TRBJ1-1; possibly TRBD1 for D (6 bases). With 1 base removed from V and 5 bases from J, the gap between germline ends came to 12 bases. CDR1 is SGDLS and CDR2 is YYNGEE in the germline V gene. The CDR3 consists of 14 residues. The DNA for the CDR3 is TGTGCCAGCAGCGTAAACAGGGCAGGGACTGAAGCTTTCTTT. Protein: CASSVNRAGTEAFF.

The gene calls are TRBV12-3 or TRBV12-4 and TRBJ1-6, with 7 nucleotides matching TRBD1. The V and J ends lost 6 bases and 10 bases, in that order; junction bases with no gene match: 12. The CDR3 covers 15 residues. Here the CDR3 DNA reads TGTGCCAGCAGCATCGACAGGGAAGGGCGGTCACCCCTCCACTTT. As protein: CASSIDREGRSPLHF.

In this sample, this clonotype turned up many times. This sequence joins TRBV18 and TRBJ2-1, with D perhaps matching TRBD1 or TRBD2 (5 bases each). Germline CDR1 and CDR2: KGHSH and LQKENI. This CDR3 is 14 amino acids long. V lost 3 bases to trimming and J lost 8 bases, with 14 bases between them. CDR3 sequence: CASSPWGWQDEQFF. CDR3 nucleotide sequence: TGTGCCAGCTCACCGTGGGGGTGGCAAGATGAGCAGTTCTTC.

The rearrangement joins TRBV29-1 to TRBJ2-7; unclear D gene. CDR1 and CDR2 (germline): SQVTM, ANQGSEA. The CDR3 has 12 amino acids. Deletions cut 4 bases from V and 6 bases from J, with 13 bases between. The chain's CDR3 is CSVVSRPGEQYF. As DNA, the CDR3 is TGCAGCGTTGTATCCAGGCCAGGCGAGCAGTACTTC.

The chain recombines TRBV6-5 with TRBJ1-1; 9 nucleotides align to TRBD1. Germline-derived CDR1 and CDR2 are MNHEY and SVGAGI. Unmatched junction bases numbered 10, after V lost 6 bases and J lost 5 bases. CDR3 length: 15 amino acids. CDR3: CASRKLDRGETEAFF. Written as DNA, the CDR3 is TGTGCCAGCAGAAAACTGGACAGGGGTGAGACTGAAGCTTTCTTT.

This clonotype was found a few times. V and J are TRBV9 and TRBJ2-6, with unresolved D. This CDR3 has 14 residues. Trimming took off 2 bases at V and 0 bases at J, with 3 bases between the two ends. From germline, CDR1 is SGDLS and CDR2 YYNGEE. CDR3 sequence (DNA): TGTGCCAGCAGCGTCCTCTCTGGGGCCAACGTCCTGACTTTC. It specifies CASSVLSGANVLTF.

This clonotype was counted ten times or more. This chain uses TRBV10-3 with TRBJ2-1; 7 nucleotides line up with TRBD2. Trimming at V came to 8 bases and at J to 6 bases, leaving 10 bases not matched to a gene. Per germline, CDR1 ENHRY and CDR2 SYGVKD. This CDR3 is built from 14 residues. CDR3 loop: CAICRGEDTNEQFF. The CDR3 DNA follows: TGTGCCATCTGTCGGGGGGAGGATACCAATGAGCAGTTCTTC.